The present T cell receptor beta chain was sequenced within a study of blood T cell repertoires in COVID-19. Study-level information: Italy, Spain and the United States were the sources of the convalescent and acute COVID-19 samples. Sources were T cells, B-cell-depleted T cells, or PBMCs; the material itself was cDNA or gDNA.

This CDR3 comprises 16 residues. Looked up from germline, CDR1 is SGHTA and CDR2 is FQGTGA. V was clipped by 4 bases and J by 0 bases, with 15 bases between them. Source study methods: From reference gene primer amplification, estimates of nucleated cell counts were derived. TCRdb's copy holds only in-frame clones and misses some; the assay was immunoSEQ multiplex PCR. The DNA was the basis for D and trimming; V, J and clone size are from that table. The profile shows around 150,000 clones, roughly 81% of them singletons. This rearrangement joins TRBV7-3 to TRBJ1-1; a weak D match, TRBD1 (5 bases). The sequence derives from a woman aged 50 to 60 with active or convalescent COVID-19. The specimen sequenced was peripheral blood. This chain's CDR3 is CASSSGARGLNTEAFF. Written as DNA, the CDR3 is TGTGCCAGCAGCTCCGGAGCCCGGGGGTTGAACACTGAAGCTTTCTTT.